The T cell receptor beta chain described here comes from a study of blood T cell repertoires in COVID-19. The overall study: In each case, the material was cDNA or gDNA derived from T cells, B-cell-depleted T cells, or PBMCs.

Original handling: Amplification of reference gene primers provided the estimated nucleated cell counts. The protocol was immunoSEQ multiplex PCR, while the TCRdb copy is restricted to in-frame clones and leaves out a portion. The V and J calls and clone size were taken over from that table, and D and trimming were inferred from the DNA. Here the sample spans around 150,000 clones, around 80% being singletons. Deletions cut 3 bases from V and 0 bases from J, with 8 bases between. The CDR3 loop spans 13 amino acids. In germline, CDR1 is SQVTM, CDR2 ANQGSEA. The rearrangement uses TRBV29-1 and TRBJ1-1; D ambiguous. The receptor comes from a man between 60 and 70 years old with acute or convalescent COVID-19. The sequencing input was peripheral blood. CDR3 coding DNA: TGCAGCGTTGAGGGAGGATTGAACACTGAAGCTTTCTTT. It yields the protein CSVEGGLNTEAFF.